This record looks at one T cell receptor (beta chain) sequence and its context. No antigen is known for it. Germline CDR1 is GTSNPN and CDR2 is SVGIG (reference sequence). The CDR3 sequence is 17 residues long. V dropped 0 bases and J dropped 6; count of bases not matched to a gene: 14. The PCR contained 60 Vbeta and 13 Jbeta primers. The table came from immunoSEQ multiplex PCR; TCRdb's copy has only in-frame clones and leaves some out. The sample has approximately 110,000 clones, roughly 73% seen once. These data belong to a study of cytomegalovirus exposure and HLA in healthy donors. Whole-study findings and limits: Most TCR sequences were uncommon, yet certain public TCRs appeared in many donors. Accounts indicate the classifier identified cytomegalovirus status with strong specificity and sensitivity. For TCR beta chains, V- and J-gene trimming was later linked to a missense DCLRE1C variant.

V usage is TRBV30 and J usage is TRBJ2-1; TRBD1 aligns across 7 bases. Sequences were obtained from PBMCs. This clonotype was obtained from a man aged 55 to 69 in good health and CMV-seropositive. The CDR3 region has the DNA TGTGCCTGGAGTGTACGAATAGGTAGGGGGCGCATCAATGAGCAGTTCTTC. Amino acid sequence: CAWSVRIGRGRINEQFF.